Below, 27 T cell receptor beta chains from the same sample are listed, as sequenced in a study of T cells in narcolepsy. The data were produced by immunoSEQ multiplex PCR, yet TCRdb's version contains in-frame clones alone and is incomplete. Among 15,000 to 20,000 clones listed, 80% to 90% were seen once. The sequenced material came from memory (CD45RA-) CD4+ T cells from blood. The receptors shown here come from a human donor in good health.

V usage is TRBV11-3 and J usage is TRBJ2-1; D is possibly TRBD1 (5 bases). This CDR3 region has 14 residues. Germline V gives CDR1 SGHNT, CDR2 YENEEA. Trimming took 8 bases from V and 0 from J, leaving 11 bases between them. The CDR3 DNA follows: TGTGCCAGCGCCGTGGGGCCCTCCTACAATGAGCAGTTCTTC. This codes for CASAVGPSYNEQFF.

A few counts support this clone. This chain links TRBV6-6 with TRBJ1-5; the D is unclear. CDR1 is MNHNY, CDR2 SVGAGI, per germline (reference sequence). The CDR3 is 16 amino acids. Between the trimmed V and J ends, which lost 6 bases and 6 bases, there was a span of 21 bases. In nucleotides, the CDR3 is TGTGCCAGCAGCCACTCCCCTCAGTCGAGTGGTCAGCCCCAGCATTTT. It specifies CASSHSPQSSGQPQHF.

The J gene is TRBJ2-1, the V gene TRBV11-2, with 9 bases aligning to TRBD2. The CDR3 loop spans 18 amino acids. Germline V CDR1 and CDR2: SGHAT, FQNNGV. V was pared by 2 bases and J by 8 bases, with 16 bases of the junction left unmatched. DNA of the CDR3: TGTGCCAGCAGCTTACGGCCTATTAGCGGGAGAGGTTTGGATGAGCAGTTCTTC. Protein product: CASSLRPISGRGLDEQFF.

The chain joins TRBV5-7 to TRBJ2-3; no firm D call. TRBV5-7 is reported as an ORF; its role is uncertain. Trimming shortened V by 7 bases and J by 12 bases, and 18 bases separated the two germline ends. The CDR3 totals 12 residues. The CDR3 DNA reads TGTGCCAGCGGTCCCGTTATAGGGAAACAGTATTTT. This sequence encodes CASGPVIGKQYF.

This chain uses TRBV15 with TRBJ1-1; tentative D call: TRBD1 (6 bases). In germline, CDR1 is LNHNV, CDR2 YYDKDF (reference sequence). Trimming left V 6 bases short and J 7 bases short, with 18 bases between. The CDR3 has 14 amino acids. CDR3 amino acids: CATRSRGASLEAFF. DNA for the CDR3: TGTGCCACCAGATCAAGGGGGGCCTCCCTTGAAGCTTTCTTT.

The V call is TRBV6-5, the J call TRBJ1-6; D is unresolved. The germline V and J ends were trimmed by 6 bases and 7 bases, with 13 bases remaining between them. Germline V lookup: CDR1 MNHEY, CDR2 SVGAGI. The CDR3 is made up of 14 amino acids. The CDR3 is CASSERPLNSPLHF. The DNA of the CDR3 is TGTGCCAGCAGCGAGAGGCCCTTAAATTCACCCCTCCACTTT.

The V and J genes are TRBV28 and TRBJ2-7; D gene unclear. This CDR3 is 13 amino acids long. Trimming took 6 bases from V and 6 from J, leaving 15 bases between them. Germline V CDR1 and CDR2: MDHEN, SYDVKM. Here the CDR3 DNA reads TGTGCCAGCAGCTCCGACACTCTCGGCGAGCAGTACTTC. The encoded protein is CASSSDTLGEQYF.

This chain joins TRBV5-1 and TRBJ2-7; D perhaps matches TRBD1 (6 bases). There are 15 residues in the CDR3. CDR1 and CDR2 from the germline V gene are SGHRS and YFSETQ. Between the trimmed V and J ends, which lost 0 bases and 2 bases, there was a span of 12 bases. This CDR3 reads CASSLGIDRTYEQYF. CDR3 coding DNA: TGCGCCAGCAGCTTGGGGATCGACAGGACCTACGAGCAGTACTTC.

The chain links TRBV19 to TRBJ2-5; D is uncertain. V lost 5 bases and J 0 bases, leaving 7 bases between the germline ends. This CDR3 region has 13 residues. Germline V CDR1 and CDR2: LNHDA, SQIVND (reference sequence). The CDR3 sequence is CASSRADQETQYF. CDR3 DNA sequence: TGTGCCAGTAGTCGGGCGGACCAAGAGACCCAGTACTTC.

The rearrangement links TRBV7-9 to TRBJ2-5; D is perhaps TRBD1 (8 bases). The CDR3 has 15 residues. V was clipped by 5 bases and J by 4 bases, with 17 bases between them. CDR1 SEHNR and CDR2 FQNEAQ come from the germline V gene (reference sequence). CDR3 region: CASSQSDREGETQYF. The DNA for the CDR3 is TGTGCCAGCAGCCAATCGGACAGGGAGGGAGAGACCCAGTACTTC.

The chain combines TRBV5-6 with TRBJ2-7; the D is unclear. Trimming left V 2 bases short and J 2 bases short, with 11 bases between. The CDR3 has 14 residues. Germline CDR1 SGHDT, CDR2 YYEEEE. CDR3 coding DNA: TGTGCCAGCAGCTTAATTAGTTCTACCTACGAGCAGTACTTC. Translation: CASSLISSTYEQYF.

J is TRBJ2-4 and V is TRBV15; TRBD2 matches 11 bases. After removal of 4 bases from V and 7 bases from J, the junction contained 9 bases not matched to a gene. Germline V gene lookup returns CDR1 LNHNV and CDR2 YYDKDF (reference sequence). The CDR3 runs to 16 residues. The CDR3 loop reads CATSTRLAGIQNIQYF. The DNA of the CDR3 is TGTGCCACCAGCACGAGACTAGCGGGAATACAGAACATTCAGTACTTC.

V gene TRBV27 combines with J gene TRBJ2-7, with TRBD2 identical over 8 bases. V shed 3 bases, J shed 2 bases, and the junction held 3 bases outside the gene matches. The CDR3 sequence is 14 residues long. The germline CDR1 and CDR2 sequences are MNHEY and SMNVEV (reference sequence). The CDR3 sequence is CASSFDGGAYEQYF. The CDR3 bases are TGTGCCAGCAGTTTCGACGGGGGGGCCTACGAGCAGTACTTC.

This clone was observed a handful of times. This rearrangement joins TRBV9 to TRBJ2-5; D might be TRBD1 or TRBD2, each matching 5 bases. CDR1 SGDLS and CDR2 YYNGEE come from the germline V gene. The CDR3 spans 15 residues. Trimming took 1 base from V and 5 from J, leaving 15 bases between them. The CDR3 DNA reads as TGTGCCAGCAGCGTATTAGGGACCCCCACGGAGACCCAGTACTTC. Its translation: CASSVLGTPTETQYF. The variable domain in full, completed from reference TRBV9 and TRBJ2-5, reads DSGVTQTPKHLITATGQRVTLRCSPRSGDLSVYWYQQSLDQGLQFLIQYYNGEERAKGNILERFSAQQFPDLHSELNLSSLELGDSALYFCASSVLGTPTETQYFGPGTRLLVL.

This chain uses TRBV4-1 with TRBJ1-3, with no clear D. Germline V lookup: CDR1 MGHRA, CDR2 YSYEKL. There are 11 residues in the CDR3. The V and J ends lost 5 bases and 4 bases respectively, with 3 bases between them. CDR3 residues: CASSTGNTIYF. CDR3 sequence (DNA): TGCGCCAGCAGCACAGGAAACACCATATATTTT.

The CDR3 DNA sequence: TGCGCCAGCAGCCTGGACGCTCTGCGGGGTGAGGCGTACTTC. It specifies CASSLDALRGEAYF. The chain carries TRBV5-1 and TRBJ2-7, with TRBD2 as a possible D gene (6 bases). The CDR3 is made up of 14 amino acids. Between the trimmed V and J ends, which lost 4 bases and 12 bases, there was a span of 23 bases. Germline assignment: CDR1 SGHRS and CDR2 YFSETQ.

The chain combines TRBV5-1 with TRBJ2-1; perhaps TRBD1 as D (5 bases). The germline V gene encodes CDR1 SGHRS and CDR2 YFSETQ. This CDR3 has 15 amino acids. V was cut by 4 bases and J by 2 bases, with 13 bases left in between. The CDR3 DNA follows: TGCGCCAGCAGCGTGGGGTGGGGCACCTACAATGAGCAGTTCTTC. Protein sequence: CASSVGWGTYNEQFF.

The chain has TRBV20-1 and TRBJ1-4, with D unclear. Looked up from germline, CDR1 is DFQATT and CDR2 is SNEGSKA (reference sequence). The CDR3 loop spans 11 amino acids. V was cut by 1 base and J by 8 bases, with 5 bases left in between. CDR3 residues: CSARGQEKLFF. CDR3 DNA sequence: TGCAGTGCTAGAGGGCAGGAAAAACTGTTTTTT.

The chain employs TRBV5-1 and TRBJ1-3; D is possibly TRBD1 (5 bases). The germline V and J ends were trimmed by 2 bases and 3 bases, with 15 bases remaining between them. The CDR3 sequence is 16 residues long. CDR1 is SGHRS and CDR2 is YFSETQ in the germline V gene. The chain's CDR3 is CASSFGAGGDGNTIYF. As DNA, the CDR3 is TGCGCCAGCAGCTTCGGGGCGGGGGGAGATGGAAACACCATATATTTT.

CDR3 sequence (DNA): TGTGCCAGCAGTAGGGACTCCTATGAGCAGTTCTTC. As protein: CASSRDSYEQFF. The V call is TRBV6-1, the J call TRBJ2-1, with D tentatively TRBD2 (6 bases). This CDR3 region has 12 residues. V was shortened by 5 bases and J by 8 bases, with 10 bases between the two germline ends. Germline V gene data show CDR1 as MNHNS and CDR2 as SASEGT.

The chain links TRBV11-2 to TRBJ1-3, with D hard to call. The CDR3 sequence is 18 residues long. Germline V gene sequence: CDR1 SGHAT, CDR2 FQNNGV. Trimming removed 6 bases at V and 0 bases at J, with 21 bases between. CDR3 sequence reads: CASRANPGRDYSGNTIYF. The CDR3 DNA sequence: TGTGCCAGCAGAGCGAACCCGGGTCGGGATTACTCTGGAAACACCATATATTTT.

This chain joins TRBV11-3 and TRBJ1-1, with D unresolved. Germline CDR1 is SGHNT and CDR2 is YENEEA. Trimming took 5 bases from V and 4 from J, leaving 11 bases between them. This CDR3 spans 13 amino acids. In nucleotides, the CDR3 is TGTGCCAGCAGCCGTGTCGCGGGCACTGAAGCTTTCTTT. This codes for CASSRVAGTEAFF.

This chain's CDR3 is CASSLPGQGSDEQFF. The CDR3 DNA follows: TGTGCCAGCAGTTTACCGGGACAGGGGAGCGATGAGCAGTTCTTC. The chain has TRBV27 and TRBJ2-1; 10 bases are a match to TRBD1. V dropped 2 bases and J dropped 8; count of bases not matched to a gene: 6. The CDR3 has 15 amino acids. From germline, CDR1 is MNHEY and CDR2 SMNVEV (reference sequence).

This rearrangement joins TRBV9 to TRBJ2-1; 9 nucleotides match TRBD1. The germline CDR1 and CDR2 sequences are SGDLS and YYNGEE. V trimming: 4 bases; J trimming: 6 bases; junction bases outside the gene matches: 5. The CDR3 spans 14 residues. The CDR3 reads CASSQRTGVNEQFF. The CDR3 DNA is TGTGCCAGCAGCCAACGGACAGGGGTCAATGAGCAGTTCTTC.

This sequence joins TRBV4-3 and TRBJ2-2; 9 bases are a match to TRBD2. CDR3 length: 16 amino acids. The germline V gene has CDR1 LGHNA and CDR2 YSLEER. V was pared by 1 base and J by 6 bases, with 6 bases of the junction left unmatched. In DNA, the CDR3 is TGCGCCAGCAGCCAAGTCGGTAGCGGGAGTGCCGGGGAGCTGTTTTTT. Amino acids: CASSQVGSGSAGELFF.

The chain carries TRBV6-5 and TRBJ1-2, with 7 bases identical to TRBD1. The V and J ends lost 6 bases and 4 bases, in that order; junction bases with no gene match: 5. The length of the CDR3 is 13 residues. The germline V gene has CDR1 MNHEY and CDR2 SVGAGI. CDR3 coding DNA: TGTGCCAGCAGCCCCGGGACAGTCTATGGCTACACCTTC. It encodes CASSPGTVYGYTF.

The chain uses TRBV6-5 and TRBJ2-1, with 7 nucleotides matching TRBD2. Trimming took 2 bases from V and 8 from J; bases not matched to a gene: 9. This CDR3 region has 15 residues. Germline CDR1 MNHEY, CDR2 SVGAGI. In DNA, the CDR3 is TGTGCCAGCAGTTACGGCGGGGGATCTTGGGATGAGCAGTTCTTC. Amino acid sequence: CASSYGGGSWDEQFF.